This T cell receptor (beta chain) originates from a study of blood T cell repertoires in COVID-19. Study-wide background: The origin of the acute and convalescent COVID-19 samples was the United States, Italy and Spain. T cells, B-cell-depleted T cells, or PBMCs supplied cDNA or gDNA.

Germline V CDR1 and CDR2: SGHTA, FQGTGA. Between the trimmed V and J ends, which lost 5 bases and 1 base, there was a span of 5 bases. The CDR3 covers 13 residues. This clone was counted a single time. As processed by the authors: Amplified reference gene primers provided the basis for estimating nucleated cell counts. Profiling relied on immunoSEQ multiplex PCR, and the TCRdb table lists in-frame clones only, not all of them. That table gives V, J and clone size, and the DNA gave D and trimming. The sample yields over 50,000 clones, 86% seen once. V is TRBV7-3 and J is TRBJ2-2; D is undetermined. The TCR was taken from a man at least 80 years old with acute or convalescent COVID-19. Specimen: peripheral blood. As DNA, the CDR3 is TGTGCCAGCAGCCTAGGGAACACCGGGGAGCTGTTTTTT. This codes for CASSLGNTGELFF.